This record covers a single T cell receptor (beta chain). The germline CDR1 and CDR2 sequences are MNHNY and SVGAGI (reference sequence). The ends lost 5 bases at V and 6 bases at J; junction bases unmatched: 5. The CDR3 is 14 residues long. This specimen comes from a study of cytomegalovirus exposure and HLA in healthy donors. Primers: 60 Vbeta forward and 13 Jbeta reverse. As handled by the study authors: An analysis that came later counted 60 million to 80 million unique TCR beta chains, roughly 11 million shared. Clones were sequenced by immunoSEQ multiplex PCR, and TCRdb holds only the in-frame ones, with some missing. V and J calls and clone size follow that table, whereas D and trimming were derived from the DNA. This sample's table has 68,000 or so clones.

The TCR was taken from a female donor in good health and CMV-seropositive. Sequenced material: PBMCs. This rearrangement joins TRBV6-6 to TRBJ1-3, with 9 bases lining up with TRBD1. CDR3 region: CASSKGQGENTIYF. CDR3 DNA sequence: TGTGCCAGCAGTAAGGGACAGGGAGAAAACACCATATATTTT.